The source of this T cell receptor beta chain is a study of T cell repertoires in cytomegalovirus infection. Study at large: Both CMV infection and a matching HLA type were indicated by public TCR beta signatures. Broader study findings: It was HLA-C-restricted CMV-specific TCR beta clonotypes that dominated the response ex vivo. Cumulative frequency (of public TCR beta family members) identified carriers of CMV plus the relevant HLA.

CDR3 length equals 14 residues. Trimming took 5 bases from V and 4 from J, leaving 14 bases between them. Per germline, CDR1 MDHEN and CDR2 SYDVKM. This clonotype was seen at least ten times. Its antigen is still unknown. MiXCR, applied by TCRdb to the reads, yields one record per CDR3 protein. The sample lists about 76,000 distinct CDR3 sequences, around 3.5% occurring once. Specimen: PBMCs. This TCR was recovered from a human donor in good health (CMV status not recorded). Some clones in this sample may be carry-over from other donors' samples. V gene TRBV28 combines with J gene TRBJ1-2, with a possible D match to TRBD1 (5 bases). The CDR3 sequence is CASSPRDGLYGYTF. CDR3 DNA: TGTGCCAGCAGTCCGAGGGACGGTCTCTATGGCTACACCTTC.